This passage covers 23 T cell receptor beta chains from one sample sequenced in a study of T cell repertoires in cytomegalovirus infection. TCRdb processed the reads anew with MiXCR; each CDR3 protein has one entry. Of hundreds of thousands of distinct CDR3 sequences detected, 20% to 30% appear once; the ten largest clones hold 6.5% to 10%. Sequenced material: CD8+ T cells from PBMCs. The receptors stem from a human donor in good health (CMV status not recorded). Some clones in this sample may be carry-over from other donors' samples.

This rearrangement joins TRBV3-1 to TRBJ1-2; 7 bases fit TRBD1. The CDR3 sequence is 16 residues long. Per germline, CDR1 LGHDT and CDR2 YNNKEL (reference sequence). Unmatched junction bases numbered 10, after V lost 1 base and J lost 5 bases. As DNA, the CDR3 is TGTGCCAGCAGCCAAGGGTGGGGCGACAGGGATTATGGCTACACCTTC. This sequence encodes CASSQGWGDRDYGYTF.

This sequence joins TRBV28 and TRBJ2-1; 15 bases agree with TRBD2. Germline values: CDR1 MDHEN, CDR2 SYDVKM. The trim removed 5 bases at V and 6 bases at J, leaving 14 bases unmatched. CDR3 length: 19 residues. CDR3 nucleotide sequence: TGTGCCAGCAGTGGGAGGACTAGCGGGGGGGGAACGGCCCTCAATGAGCAGTTCTTC. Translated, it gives CASSGRTSGGGTALNEQFF. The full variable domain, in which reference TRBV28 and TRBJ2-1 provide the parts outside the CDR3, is DVKVTQSSRYLVKRTGEKVFLECVQDMDHENMFWYRQDPGLGLRLIYFSYDVKMKEKGDIPEGYSVSREKKERFSLILESASTNQTSMYLCASSGRTSGGGTALNEQFFGPGTRLTVL.

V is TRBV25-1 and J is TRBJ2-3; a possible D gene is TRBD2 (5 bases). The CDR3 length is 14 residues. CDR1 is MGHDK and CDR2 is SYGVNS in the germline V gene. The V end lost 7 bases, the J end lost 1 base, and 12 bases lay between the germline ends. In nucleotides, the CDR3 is TGTGCCAGCATGGGGAGAGCGGGCACAGATACGCAGTATTTT. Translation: CASMGRAGTDTQYF.

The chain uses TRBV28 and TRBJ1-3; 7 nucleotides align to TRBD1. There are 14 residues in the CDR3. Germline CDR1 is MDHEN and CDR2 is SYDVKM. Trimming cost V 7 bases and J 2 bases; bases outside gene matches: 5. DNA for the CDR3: TGTGCCAGCAATCCACAGGGGACTGGAAACACCATATATTTT. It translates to CASNPQGTGNTIYF.

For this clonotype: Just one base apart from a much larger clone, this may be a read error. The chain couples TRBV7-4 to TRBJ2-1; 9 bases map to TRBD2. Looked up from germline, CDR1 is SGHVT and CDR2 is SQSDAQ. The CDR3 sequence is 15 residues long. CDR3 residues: CAGSNSGGAYNEQFF. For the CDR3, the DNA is TGTGCCGGCAGCAATAGCGGGGGAGCCTACAATGAGCAGTTCTTC. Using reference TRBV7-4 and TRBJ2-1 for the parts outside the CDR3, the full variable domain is GAGVSQSPRYKVAKRGRDVALRCDSISGHVTLYWYRQTLGQGSEVLTYSQSDAQRDKSGRPSGRFSAERPERSVSTLKIQRTEQGDSAVYLCAGSNSGGAYNEQFFGPGTRLTVL.

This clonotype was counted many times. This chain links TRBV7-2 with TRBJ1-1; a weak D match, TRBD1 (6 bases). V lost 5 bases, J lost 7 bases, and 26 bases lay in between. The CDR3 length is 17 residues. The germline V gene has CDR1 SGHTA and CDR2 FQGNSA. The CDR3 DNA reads TGTGCCAGCAGCCCCGGACAGTTTCTCCGGGCGATAGGTGAAGCTTTCTTT. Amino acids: CASSPGQFLRAIGEAFF.

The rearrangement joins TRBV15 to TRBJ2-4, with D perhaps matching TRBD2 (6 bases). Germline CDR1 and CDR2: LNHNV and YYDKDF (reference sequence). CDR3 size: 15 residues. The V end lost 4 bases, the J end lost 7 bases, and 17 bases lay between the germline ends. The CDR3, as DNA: TGTGCCACCAGCACCTATATTGGCGGGGTTAACATTCAGTACTTC. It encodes CATSTYIGGVNIQYF.

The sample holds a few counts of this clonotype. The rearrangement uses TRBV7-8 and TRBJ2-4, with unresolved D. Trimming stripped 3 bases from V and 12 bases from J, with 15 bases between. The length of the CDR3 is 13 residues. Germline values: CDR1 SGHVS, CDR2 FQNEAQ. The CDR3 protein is CASSFEAQGRQYF. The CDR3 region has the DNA TGTGCCAGCAGCTTTGAGGCCCAAGGCCGTCAGTACTTC. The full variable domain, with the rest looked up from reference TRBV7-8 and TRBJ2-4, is GAGVSQSPRYKVAKRGQDVALRCDPISGHVSLFWYQQALGQGPEFLTYFQNEAQLDKSGLPSDRFFAERPEGSVSTLKIQRTQQEDSAVYLCASSFEAQGRQYFGAGTRLSVL.

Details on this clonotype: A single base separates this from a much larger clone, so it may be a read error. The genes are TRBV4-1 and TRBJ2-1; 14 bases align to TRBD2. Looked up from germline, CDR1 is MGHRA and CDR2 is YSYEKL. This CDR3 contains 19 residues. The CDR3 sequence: CASSQEPGLAGEIYNEQLF. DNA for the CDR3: TGCGCCAGCAGCCAAGAACCGGGACTAGCGGGGGAGATATACAATGAGCAGCTCTTC.

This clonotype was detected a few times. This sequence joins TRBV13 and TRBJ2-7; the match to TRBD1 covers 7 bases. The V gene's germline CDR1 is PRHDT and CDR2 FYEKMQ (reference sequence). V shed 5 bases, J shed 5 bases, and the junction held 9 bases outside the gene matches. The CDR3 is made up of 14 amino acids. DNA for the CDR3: TGTGCCAGCAGCACTAGGGGGCGACAGCACGAGCAGTACTTC. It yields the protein CASSTRGRQHEQYF. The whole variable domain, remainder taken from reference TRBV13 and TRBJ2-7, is AAGVIQSPRHLIKEKRETATLKCYPIPRHDTVYWYQQGPGQDPQFLISFYEKMQSDKGSIPDRFSAQQFSDYHSELNMSSLELGDSALYFCASSTRGRQHEQYFGPGTRLTVT.

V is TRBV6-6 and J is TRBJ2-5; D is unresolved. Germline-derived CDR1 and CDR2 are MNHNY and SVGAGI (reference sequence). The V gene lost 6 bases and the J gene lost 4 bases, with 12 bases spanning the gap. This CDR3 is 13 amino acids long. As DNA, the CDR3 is TGTGCCAGCAGCTCCCGGGCCTCAGAGACCCAGTACTTC. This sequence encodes CASSSRASETQYF.

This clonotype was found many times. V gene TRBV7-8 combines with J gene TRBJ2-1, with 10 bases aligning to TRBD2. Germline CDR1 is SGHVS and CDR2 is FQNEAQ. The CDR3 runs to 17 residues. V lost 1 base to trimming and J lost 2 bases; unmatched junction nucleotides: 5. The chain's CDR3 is CASSLGLAGDTYNEQFF. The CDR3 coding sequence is TGTGCCAGCAGCTTAGGGCTAGCGGGGGATACCTACAATGAGCAGTTCTTC.

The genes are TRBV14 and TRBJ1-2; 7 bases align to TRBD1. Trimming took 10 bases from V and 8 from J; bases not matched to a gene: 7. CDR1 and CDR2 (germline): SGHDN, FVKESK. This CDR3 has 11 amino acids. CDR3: CAIWTGGGYTF. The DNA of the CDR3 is TGTGCCATCTGGACAGGCGGGGGCTACACCTTC. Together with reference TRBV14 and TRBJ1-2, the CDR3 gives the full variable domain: EAGVTQFPSHSVIEKGQTVTLRCDPISGHDNLYWYRRVMGKEIKFLLHFVKESKQDESGMPNNRFLAERTGGTYSTLKVQPAELEDSGVYFCAIWTGGGYTFGSGTRLTVV.

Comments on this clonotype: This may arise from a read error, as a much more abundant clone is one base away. The CDR3, as DNA: TGTGCCAACAGCTTAGAAGCCCAGTCAGGAACTGAAGCTTTCTTT. Translating gives CANSLEAQSGTEAFF. J is TRBJ1-1 and V is TRBV7-2; D is unclear. The CDR3 consists of 15 residues. Germline V CDR1 and CDR2: SGHTA, FQGNSA.

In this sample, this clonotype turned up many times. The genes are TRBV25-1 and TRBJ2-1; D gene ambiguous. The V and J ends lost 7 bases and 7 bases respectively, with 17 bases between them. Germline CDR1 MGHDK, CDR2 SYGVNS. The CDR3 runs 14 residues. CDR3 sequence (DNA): TGTGCCAGCACCGAAAGAAGCCGTGGGAATGAGCAGTTCTTC. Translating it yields CASTERSRGNEQFF.

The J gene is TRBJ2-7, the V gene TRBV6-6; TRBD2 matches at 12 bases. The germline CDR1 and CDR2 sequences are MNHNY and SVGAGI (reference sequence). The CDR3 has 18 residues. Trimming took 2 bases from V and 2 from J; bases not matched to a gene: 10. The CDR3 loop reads CASSYDIVRLAGAYEQYF. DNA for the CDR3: TGTGCCAGCAGTTACGACATCGTCCGACTAGCGGGGGCCTACGAGCAGTACTTC.

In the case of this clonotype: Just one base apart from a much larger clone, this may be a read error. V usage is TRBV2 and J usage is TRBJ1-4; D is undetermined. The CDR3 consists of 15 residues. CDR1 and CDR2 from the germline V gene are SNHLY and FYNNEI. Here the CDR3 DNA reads TGTGCCAGCAAGACGGAACATGCAACTGATGAAAAACTGTTTTTT. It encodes CASKTEHATDEKLFF.

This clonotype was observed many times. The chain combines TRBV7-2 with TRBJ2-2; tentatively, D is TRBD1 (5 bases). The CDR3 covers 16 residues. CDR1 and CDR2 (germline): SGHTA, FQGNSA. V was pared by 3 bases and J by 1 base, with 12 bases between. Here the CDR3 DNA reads TGTGCCAGCAGCTTTAGGCAGGGAATGAACACCGGGGAGCTGTTTTTT. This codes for CASSFRQGMNTGELFF. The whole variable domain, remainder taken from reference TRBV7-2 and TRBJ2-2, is GAGVSQSPSNKVTEKGKDVELRCDPISGHTALYWYRQSLGQGLEFLIYFQGNSAPDKSGLPSDRFSAERTGGSVSTLTIQRTQQEDSAVYLCASSFRQGMNTGELFFGEGSRLTVL.

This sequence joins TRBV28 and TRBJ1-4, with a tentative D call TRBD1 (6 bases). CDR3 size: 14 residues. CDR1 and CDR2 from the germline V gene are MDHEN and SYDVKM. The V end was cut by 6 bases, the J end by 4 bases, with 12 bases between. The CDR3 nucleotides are TGTGCCAGCAGGCAGGACAGCATTAATGAAAAACTGTTTTTT. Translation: CASRQDSINEKLFF.

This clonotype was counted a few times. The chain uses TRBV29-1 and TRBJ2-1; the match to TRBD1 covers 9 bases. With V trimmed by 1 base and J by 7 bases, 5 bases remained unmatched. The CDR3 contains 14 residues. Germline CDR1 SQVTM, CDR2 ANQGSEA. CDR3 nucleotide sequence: TGCAGCGTTGAAGGGGACAGGGTACGGAATGAGCAGTTCTTC. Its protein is CSVEGDRVRNEQFF.

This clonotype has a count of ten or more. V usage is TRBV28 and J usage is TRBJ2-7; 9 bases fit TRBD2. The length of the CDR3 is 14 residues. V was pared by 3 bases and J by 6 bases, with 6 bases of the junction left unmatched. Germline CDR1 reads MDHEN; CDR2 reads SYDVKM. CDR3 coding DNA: TGTGCCAGCAGTTTGCGCGGGGGGGCTACCGAGCAGTACGTC. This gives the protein CASSLRGGATEQYV.

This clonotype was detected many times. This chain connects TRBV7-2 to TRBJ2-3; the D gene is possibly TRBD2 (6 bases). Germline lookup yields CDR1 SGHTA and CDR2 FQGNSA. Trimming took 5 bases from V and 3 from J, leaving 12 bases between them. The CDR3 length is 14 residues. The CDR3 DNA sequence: TGTGCCAGCAGCCACATAGCGGTTACAGATACGCAGTATTTT. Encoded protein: CASSHIAVTDTQYF.

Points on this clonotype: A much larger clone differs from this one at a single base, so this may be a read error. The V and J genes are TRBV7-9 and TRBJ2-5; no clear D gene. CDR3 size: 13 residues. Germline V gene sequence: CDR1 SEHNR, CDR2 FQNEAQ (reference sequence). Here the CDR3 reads CSSSLAWQETQYF. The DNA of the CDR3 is TGTTCCAGCAGCTTAGCTTGGCAAGAGACCCAGTACTTC.